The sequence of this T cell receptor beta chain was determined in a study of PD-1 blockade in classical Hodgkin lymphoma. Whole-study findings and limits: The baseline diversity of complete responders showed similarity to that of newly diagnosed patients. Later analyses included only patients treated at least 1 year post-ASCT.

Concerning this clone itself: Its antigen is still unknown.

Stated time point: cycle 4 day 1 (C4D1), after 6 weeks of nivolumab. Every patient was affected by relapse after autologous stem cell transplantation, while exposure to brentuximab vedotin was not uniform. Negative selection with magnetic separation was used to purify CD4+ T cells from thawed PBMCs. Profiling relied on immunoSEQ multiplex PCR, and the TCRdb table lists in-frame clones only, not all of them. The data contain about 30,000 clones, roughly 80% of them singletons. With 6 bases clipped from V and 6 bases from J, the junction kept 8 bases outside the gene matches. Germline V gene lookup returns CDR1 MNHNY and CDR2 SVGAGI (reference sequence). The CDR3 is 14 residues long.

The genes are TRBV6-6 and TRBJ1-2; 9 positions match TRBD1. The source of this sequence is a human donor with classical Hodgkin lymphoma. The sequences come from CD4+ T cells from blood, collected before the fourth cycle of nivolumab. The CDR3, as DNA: TGTGCCAGCAGAGCAACAGGGGGCGCGAATGGCTACACCTTC. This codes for CASRATGGANGYTF.